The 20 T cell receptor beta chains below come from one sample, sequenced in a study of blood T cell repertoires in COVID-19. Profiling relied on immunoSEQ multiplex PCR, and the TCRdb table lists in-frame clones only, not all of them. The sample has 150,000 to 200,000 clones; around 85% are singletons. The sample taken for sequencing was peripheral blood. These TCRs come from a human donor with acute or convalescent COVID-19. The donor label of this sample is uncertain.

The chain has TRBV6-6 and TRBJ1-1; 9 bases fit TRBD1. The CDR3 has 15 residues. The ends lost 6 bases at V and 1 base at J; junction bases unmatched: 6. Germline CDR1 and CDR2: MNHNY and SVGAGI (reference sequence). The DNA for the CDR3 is TGTGCCAGCAGCCAGGGACAGGGCAAGAACACTGAAGCTTTCTTT. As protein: CASSQGQGKNTEAFF.

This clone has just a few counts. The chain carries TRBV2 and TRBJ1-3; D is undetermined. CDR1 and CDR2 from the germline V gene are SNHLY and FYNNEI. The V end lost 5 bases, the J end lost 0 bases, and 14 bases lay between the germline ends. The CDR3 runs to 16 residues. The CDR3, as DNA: TGTGCCAGCAGTCACCGCGACTTGCACTCTGGAAACACCATATATTTT. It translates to CASSHRDLHSGNTIYF.

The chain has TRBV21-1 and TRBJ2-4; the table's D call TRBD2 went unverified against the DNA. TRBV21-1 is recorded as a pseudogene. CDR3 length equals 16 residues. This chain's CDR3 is CASSLREAVAKNIQYF. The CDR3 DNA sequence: TGTGCCAGCAGCCTCCGGGAAGCCGTAGCCAAAAACATTCAGTACTTC.

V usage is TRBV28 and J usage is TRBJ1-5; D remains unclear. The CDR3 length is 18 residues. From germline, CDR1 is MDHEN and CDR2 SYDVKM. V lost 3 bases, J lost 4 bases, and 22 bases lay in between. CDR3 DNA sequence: TGTGCCAGCAGTTTCGGTGGATTGCGGCAGAGGCAGAATCAGCCCCAGCATTTT. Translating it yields CASSFGGLRQRQNQPQHF.

CDR3 sequence: CASSQTNRGNNSPLHF. CDR3 DNA sequence: TGTGCCAGCAGTCAAACGAACAGGGGAAATAATTCACCCCTCCACTTT. The chain is built from TRBV28 and TRBJ1-6, with 7 bases lining up with TRBD1. J lost 5 bases, V lost 5 bases, and 9 bases had no gene match. CDR3 length equals 16 residues. From germline, CDR1 is MDHEN and CDR2 SYDVKM.

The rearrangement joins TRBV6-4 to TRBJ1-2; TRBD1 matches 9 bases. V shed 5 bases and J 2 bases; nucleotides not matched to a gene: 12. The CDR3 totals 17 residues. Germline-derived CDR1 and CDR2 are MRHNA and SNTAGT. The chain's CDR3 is CASSPGQGPRGNYGYTF. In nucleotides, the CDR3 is TGTGCCAGCAGTCCGGGACAGGGCCCTCGTGGCAACTATGGCTACACCTTC.

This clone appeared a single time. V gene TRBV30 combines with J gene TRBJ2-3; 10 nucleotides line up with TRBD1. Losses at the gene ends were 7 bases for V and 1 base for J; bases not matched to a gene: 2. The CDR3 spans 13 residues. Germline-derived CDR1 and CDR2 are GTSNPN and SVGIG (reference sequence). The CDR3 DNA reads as TGTGCCTCAGACAGGGGGCGCACAGATACGCAGTATTTT. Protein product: CASDRGRTDTQYF.

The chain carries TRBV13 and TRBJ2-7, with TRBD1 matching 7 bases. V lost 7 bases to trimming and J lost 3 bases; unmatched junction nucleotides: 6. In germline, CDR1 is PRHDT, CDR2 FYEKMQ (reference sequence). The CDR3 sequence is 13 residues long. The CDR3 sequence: CASTGQASYEQYF. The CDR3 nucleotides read TGTGCCAGCACCGGACAGGCAAGCTACGAGCAGTACTTC. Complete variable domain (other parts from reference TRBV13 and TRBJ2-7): AAGVIQSPRHLIKEKRETATLKCYPIPRHDTVYWYQQGPGQDPQFLISFYEKMQSDKGSIPDRFSAQQFSDYHSELNMSSLELGDSALYFCASTGQASYEQYFGPGTRLTVT.

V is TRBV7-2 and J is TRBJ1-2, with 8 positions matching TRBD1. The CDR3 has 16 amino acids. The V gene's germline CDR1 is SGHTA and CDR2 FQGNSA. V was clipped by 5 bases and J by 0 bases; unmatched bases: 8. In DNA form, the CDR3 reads TGTGCCAGCAGCCTGGTAGGGACAGGAACTAACTATGGCTACACCTTC. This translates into CASSLVGTGTNYGYTF.

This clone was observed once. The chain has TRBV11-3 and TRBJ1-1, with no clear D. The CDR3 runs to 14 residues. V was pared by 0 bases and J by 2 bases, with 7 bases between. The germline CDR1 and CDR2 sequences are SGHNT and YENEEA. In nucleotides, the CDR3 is TGTGCCAGCAGCTTAGATGGGAGAAACACTGAAGCTTTCTTT. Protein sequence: CASSLDGRNTEAFF.

This CDR3 is CASSLEAGTPYEQYF. The CDR3, as DNA: TGTGCCAGCAGCTTAGAGGCGGGGACCCCTTACGAGCAGTACTTC. The chain recombines TRBV11-2 with TRBJ2-7; TRBD2 might be the D (6 bases). Between the trimmed V and J ends, which lost 0 bases and 4 bases, there was a span of 13 bases. CDR3 length: 15 residues. Germline V lookup: CDR1 SGHAT, CDR2 FQNNGV. The full variable domain, its missing parts supplied by reference TRBV11-2 and TRBJ2-7, is EAGVAQSPRYKIIEKRQSVAFWCNPISGHATLYWYQQILGQGPKLLIQFQNNGVVDDSQLPKDRFSAERLKGVDSTLKIQPAKLEDSAVYLCASSLEAGTPYEQYFGPGTRLTVT.

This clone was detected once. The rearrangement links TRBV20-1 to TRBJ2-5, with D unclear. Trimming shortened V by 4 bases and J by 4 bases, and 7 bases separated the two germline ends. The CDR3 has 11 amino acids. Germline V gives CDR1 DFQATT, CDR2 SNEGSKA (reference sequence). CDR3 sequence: CSATLLETQYF. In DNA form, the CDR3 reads TGCAGTGCTACCCTTTTAGAGACCCAGTACTTC.

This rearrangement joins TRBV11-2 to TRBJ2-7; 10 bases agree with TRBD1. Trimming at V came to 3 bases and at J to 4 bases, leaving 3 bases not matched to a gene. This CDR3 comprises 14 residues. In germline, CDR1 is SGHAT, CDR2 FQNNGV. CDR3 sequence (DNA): TGTGCCAGCAGCTTGACAGGGGGCCGGTACGAGCAGTACTTC. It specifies CASSLTGGRYEQYF.

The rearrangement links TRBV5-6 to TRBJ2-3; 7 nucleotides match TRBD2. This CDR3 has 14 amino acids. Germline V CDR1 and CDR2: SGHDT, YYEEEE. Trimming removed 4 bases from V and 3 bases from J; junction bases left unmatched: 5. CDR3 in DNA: TGTGCCAGCAGCCGGGACTATGGGACAGATACGCAGTATTTT. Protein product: CASSRDYGTDTQYF.

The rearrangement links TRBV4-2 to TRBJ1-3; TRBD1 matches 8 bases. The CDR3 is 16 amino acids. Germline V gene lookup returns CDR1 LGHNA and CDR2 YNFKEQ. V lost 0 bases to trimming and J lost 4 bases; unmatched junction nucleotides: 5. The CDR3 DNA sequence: TGTGCCAGCAGCCAAGAGACAGGGGTGCGGGGAAACACCATATATTTT. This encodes CASSQETGVRGNTIYF.

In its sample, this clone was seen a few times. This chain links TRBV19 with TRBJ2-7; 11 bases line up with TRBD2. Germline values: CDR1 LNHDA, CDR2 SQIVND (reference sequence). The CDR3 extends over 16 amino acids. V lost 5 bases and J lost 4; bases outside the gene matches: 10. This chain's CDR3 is CASSSETSGVSYEQYF. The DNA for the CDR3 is TGTGCCAGTAGTTCGGAGACTAGCGGGGTCTCTTACGAGCAGTACTTC.

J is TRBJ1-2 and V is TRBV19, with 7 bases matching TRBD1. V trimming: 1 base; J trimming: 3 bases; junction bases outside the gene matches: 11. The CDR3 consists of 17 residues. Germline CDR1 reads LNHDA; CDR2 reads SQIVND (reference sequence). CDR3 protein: CASSIGQGRSNHYGYTF. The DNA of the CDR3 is TGTGCCAGTAGTATAGGACAGGGTCGGTCGAATCACTATGGCTACACCTTC.

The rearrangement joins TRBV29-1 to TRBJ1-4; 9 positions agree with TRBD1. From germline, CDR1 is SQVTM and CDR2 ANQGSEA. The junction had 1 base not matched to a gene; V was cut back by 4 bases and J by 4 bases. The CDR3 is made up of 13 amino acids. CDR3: CSVGQGVNEKLFF. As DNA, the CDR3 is TGCAGCGTTGGACAGGGGGTTAATGAAAAACTGTTTTTT.

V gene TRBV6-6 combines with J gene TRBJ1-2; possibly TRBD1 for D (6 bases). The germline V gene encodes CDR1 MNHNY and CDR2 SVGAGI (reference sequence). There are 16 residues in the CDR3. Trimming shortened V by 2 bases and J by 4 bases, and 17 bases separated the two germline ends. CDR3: CASSYHTGRGGYGYTF. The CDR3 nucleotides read TGTGCCAGCAGTTACCACACGGGGCGAGGGGGCTATGGCTACACCTTC.

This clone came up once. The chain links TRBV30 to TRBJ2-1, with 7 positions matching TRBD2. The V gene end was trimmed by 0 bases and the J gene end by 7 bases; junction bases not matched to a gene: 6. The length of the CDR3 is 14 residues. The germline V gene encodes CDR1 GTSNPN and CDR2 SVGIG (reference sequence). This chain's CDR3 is CAWSVNPGRNEQFF. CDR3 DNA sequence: TGTGCCTGGAGTGTTAACCCCGGGAGGAATGAGCAGTTCTTC.